Sequencing of this T cell receptor (beta chain) was carried out in a study of T-cell memory formation after mild COVID-19. The germline V gene encodes CDR1 SEHNR and CDR2 FQNEAQ (reference sequence). The CDR3 length is 14 residues. Trimming left V 5 bases short and J 5 bases short, with 15 bases between. TCRdb re-analysed the 5' RACE reads in MiXCR, keeping a single row per CDR3 protein. The sample yields around 510,000 distinct CDR3 sequences, about 20% seen once. The TCR was taken from an adult woman who had mild COVID-19 (a few samples of this study predate the infection). Cell type and time point are not known. This sequence joins TRBV7-9 and TRBJ2-5; D may be TRBD1 or TRBD2 (5 bases each). The sequencing input was PBMCs or a T cell subset sorted from them (not recorded which). The DNA of the CDR3 is TGTGCCAGCAGCGCCCGGGACCCCATGGAGACCCAGTACTTC. Translated: CASSARDPMETQYF.